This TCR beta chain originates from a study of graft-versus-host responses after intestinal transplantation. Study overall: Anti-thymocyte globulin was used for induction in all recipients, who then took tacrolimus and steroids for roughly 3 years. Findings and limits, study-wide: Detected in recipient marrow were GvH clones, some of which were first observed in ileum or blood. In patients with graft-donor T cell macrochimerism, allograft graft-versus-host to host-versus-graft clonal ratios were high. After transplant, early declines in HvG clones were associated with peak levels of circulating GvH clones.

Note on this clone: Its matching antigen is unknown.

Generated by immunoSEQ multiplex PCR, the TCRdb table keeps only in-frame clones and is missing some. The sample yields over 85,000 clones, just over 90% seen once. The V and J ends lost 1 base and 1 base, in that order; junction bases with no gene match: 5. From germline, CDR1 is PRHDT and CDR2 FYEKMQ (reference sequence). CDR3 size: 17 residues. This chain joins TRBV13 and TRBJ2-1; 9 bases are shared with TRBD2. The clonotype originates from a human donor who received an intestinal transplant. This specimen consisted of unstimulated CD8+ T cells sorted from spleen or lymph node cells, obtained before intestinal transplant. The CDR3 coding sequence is TGTGCCAGCAGCTTAGAGTCTAGCGGGACGTCCTACAATGAGCAGTTCTTC. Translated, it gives CASSLESSGTSYNEQFF. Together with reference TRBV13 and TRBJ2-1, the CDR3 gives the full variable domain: AAGVIQSPRHLIKEKRETATLKCYPIPRHDTVYWYQQGPGQDPQFLISFYEKMQSDKGSIPDRFSAQQFSDYHSELNMSSLELGDSALYFCASSLESSGTSYNEQFFGPGTRLTVL.